A single sample is the source of the 30 T cell receptor beta chains below, sequenced in a study of post-analysis software for immune sequencing data. Overall study findings and caveats: Patients showed TRBV5-6, TRBV5-1 and TRBV20-1 among four to six TRBV segments more frequent than in controls.

Antigens for these TCRs are unknown. Each TCR beta cDNA library carried unique molecular identifiers. TCRdb used MiXCR to reprocess the PCR reads, holding one entry per CDR3 protein. The data hold over 300,000 distinct CDR3 sequences, with less than 35% observed a single time. Sequencing was performed on blood. The receptors here all came from a girl between 10 and 17 years old with multiple sclerosis.

The chain is built from TRBV25-1 and TRBJ2-5; 10 positions match TRBD1. The end of the DNA fits TRBJ2-7 better, so the J call may be wrong. The CDR3 is made up of 14 amino acids. The germline V gene has CDR1 MGHDK and CDR2 SYGVNS. The CDR3 here is CASRPGTGVYEQYF. The DNA of the CDR3 is TGTGCCAGCAGGCCCGGGACAGGGGTATACGAGCAGTACTTC.

The V gene is TRBV20-1, the J gene TRBJ2-3; 10 bases align to TRBD2. The CDR3 length is 21 residues. Unmatched junction bases numbered 25, after V lost 0 bases and J lost 7 bases. CDR1 DFQATT and CDR2 SNEGSKA come from the germline V gene (reference sequence). The CDR3: CSARDSGDRGPGLAPGYTQYF. Written as DNA, the CDR3 is TGCAGTGCTAGAGATTCGGGAGACAGGGGCCCGGGACTAGCGCCGGGGTATACGCAGTATTTT.

In this sample, this clonotype turned up a few times. The rearrangement joins TRBV6-6 to TRBJ1-4; D might be TRBD1 (5 bases). The germline V and J ends were trimmed by 7 bases and 5 bases, with 14 bases remaining between them. Germline lookup yields CDR1 MNHNY and CDR2 SVGAGI (reference sequence). This CDR3 region has 14 residues. CDR3 protein: CASKLSGGNEKLFF. The CDR3 nucleotides are TGTGCCAGCAAACTTTCGGGGGGGAATGAAAAACTGTTTTTT.

This chain connects TRBV28 to TRBJ2-7; D is ambiguous. The V end lost 5 bases, the J end lost 4 bases, and 3 bases lay between the germline ends. This CDR3 contains 10 residues. Germline CDR1 is MDHEN and CDR2 is SYDVKM. The CDR3 nucleotides are TGTGCCAGCAGTAGGTACGAGCAGTACTTC. It specifies CASSRYEQYF. Supplemented by reference TRBV28 and TRBJ2-7, the full variable domain reads DVKVTQSSRYLVKRTGEKVFLECVQDMDHENMFWYRQDPGLGLRLIYFSYDVKMKEKGDIPEGYSVSREKKERFSLILESASTNQTSMYLCASSRYEQYFGPGTRLTVT.

This clonotype turned up a few times. V usage is TRBV12-3 or TRBV12-4 and J usage is TRBJ2-1, with 8 bases fitting TRBD2. The CDR3 runs to 14 residues. V shed 5 bases, J shed 5 bases, and the junction held 5 bases outside the gene matches. The CDR3 spells CASSTSGWDNEQFF. As DNA, the CDR3 is TGTGCCAGCAGTACTAGCGGTTGGGACAATGAGCAGTTCTTC.

The chain joins TRBV28 to TRBJ1-2, with 8 bases matching TRBD1. The CDR3 is made up of 15 amino acids. Germline V lookup: CDR1 MDHEN, CDR2 SYDVKM. V shed 5 bases, J shed 5 bases, and the junction held 10 bases outside the gene matches. This CDR3 reads CASSTPWTGQYGYTF. CDR3 DNA sequence: TGTGCCAGCAGTACACCATGGACAGGGCAGTATGGCTACACCTTC.

The V and J genes are TRBV10-2 and TRBJ2-7, with a tentative D call TRBD1 (6 bases). Germline lookup yields CDR1 WSHSY and CDR2 SAAADI. CDR3 length: 12 residues. Trimming left V 6 bases short and J 5 bases short, with 11 bases between. The CDR3 reads CASSPTGNEQYF. The CDR3 coding sequence is TGCGCCAGCAGCCCCACAGGGAACGAGCAGTACTTC.

This clonotype was detected a few times. The chain links TRBV24-1 to TRBJ1-2, with 9 bases identical to TRBD1. Germline V CDR1 and CDR2: KGHDR, SFDVKD. The trim removed 3 bases at V and 8 bases at J, leaving 6 bases unmatched. The CDR3 is 14 amino acids. The CDR3 region has the DNA TGTGCCACCAGTGATACCGGGACAGGGAGAGGCTACACCTTC. Amino acid sequence: CATSDTGTGRGYTF.

CDR3 amino acids: CSARPPGQGETQYF. In DNA, the CDR3 is TGCAGTGCACGACCTCCGGGACAGGGAGAGACCCAGTACTTC. The chain combines TRBV20-1 with TRBJ2-5; 9 bases agree with TRBD1. The trim removed 6 bases at V and 4 bases at J, leaving 9 bases unmatched. The germline CDR1 and CDR2 sequences are DFQATT and SNEGSKA (reference sequence). The CDR3 extends over 14 amino acids.

The sample holds many counts of this clonotype. V is TRBV9 and J is TRBJ2-7; the D gene is possibly TRBD1 (6 bases). Trimming took 3 bases from V and 1 from J, leaving 8 bases between them. Germline-derived CDR1 and CDR2 are SGDLS and YYNGEE. CDR3 length equals 13 residues. The CDR3 sequence: CASSATGSYEQYF. The CDR3 region has the DNA TGTGCCAGCAGCGCAACAGGGTCCTACGAGCAGTACTTC.

This clonotype was observed a few times. The V and J genes are TRBV29-1 and TRBJ1-2, with D unclear. The CDR3 sequence is 10 residues long. Deletions cut 4 bases from V and 8 bases from J, with 8 bases between. CDR1 SQVTM and CDR2 ANQGSEA come from the germline V gene. The CDR3 reads CSVVEGGYTF. As DNA, the CDR3 is TGCAGCGTTGTCGAGGGCGGCTACACCTTC.

The V call is TRBV5-1, the J call TRBJ1-1, with TRBD1 matching over 8 bases. The V gene's germline CDR1 is SGHRS and CDR2 YFSETQ. This CDR3 is built from 15 residues. V gave up 4 bases and J gave up 3 bases; unmatched junction bases: 8. CDR3 DNA sequence: TGCGCCAGCAGCCGATGGGACAGGCGGGACACTGAAGCTTTCTTT. It yields the protein CASSRWDRRDTEAFF.

The J gene is TRBJ2-7, the V gene TRBV20-1; 7 nucleotides align to TRBD2. The CDR3 runs to 14 residues. Germline V lookup: CDR1 DFQATT, CDR2 SNEGSKA (reference sequence). Unmatched junction bases numbered 9, after V lost 3 bases and J lost 4 bases. As DNA, the CDR3 is TGCAGTGCTAGCTCGGGGGGACGAGGGTACGAGCAGTACTTC. As protein: CSASSGGRGYEQYF.

This clonotype was recorded a few times. The chain recombines TRBV7-3 with TRBJ1-5; 7 bases map to TRBD1. J lost 4 bases, V lost 6 bases, and 12 bases had no gene match. This CDR3 is 16 amino acids long. CDR1 and CDR2 from the germline V gene are SGHTA and FQGTGA. CDR3 protein: CASSYAPGQPNQPQHF. In DNA form, the CDR3 reads TGTGCCAGCAGTTATGCGCCGGGACAGCCAAATCAGCCCCAGCATTTT.

This clonotype appeared once. The chain combines TRBV29-1 with TRBJ1-1; D unresolved. V lost 7 bases to trimming and J lost 5 bases, with 20 bases between them. The CDR3 runs to 14 residues. The germline CDR1 and CDR2 sequences are SQVTM and ANQGSEA. CDR3 protein: CSAFAEGGYTEAFF. Here the CDR3 DNA reads TGCAGCGCGTTCGCAGAGGGCGGCTATACTGAAGCTTTCTTT.

The genes are TRBV7-2 and TRBJ2-7; D is undetermined. CDR1 is SGHTA, CDR2 FQGNSA, per germline. This CDR3 contains 15 residues. The V end was cut by 2 bases, the J end by 4 bases, with 15 bases between. The CDR3 loop reads CASSLSGRTRYEQYF. CDR3 bases: TGTGCCAGCAGCTTATCCGGACGGACCCGGTACGAGCAGTACTTC.

This clonotype occurred a few times. The chain is built from TRBV5-7 and TRBJ2-7; D ambiguous. TRBV5-7 is sorted into the ORF group, with uncertain function. Trimming removed 0 bases at V and 2 bases at J, with 9 bases between. This CDR3 spans 14 amino acids. The CDR3 coding sequence is TGTGCCAGCAGCTTGGCACGGCAAACCTACGAGCAGTACTTC. Encoded protein: CASSLARQTYEQYF.

About this clonotype: At one end, the junction sequence differs from germline, possibly due to a read error. The chain is built from TRBV13 and TRBJ2-7, with 11 positions matching TRBD2. This CDR3 has 16 amino acids. CDR1 is PRHDT, CDR2 FYEKMQ, per germline (reference sequence). The CDR3 DNA reads TGTGCCAGCAGCTTATGGCTAGCGGGGGGTGCCTACGAGCAGTGCTTC. The encoded protein is CASSLWLAGGAYEQCF.

The chain employs TRBV5-6 and TRBJ2-7; 8 nucleotides align to TRBD1. CDR1 is SGHDT, CDR2 YYEEEE, per germline. The CDR3 loop spans 15 amino acids. V was clipped by 2 bases and J by 3 bases; unmatched bases: 7. Here the CDR3 reads CASSLQGVIVYEQYF. The CDR3 DNA sequence: TGTGCCAGCAGCTTACAGGGGGTAATCGTCTACGAGCAGTACTTC.

This chain uses TRBV12-3 or TRBV12-4 with TRBJ2-7; TRBD2 agrees at 9 bases. This CDR3 is built from 14 residues. The V segment lost 3 bases and the J segment 5 bases; nucleotides outside the gene matches: 5. The CDR3 nucleotides read TGTGCCAGCAGTTTTTCGGCGGGGGGGAACGAGCAGTACTTC. Translation: CASSFSAGGNEQYF.

This clonotype showed up just a few times. This chain uses TRBV3-1 with TRBJ1-1; weak D call: TRBD1 (5 bases). Germline V gene lookup returns CDR1 LGHDT and CDR2 YNNKEL (reference sequence). The CDR3 sequence is 17 residues long. The ends were cut back, 4 bases at V and 3 bases at J, with 21 bases in the middle. The CDR3, as DNA: TGTGCCAGCAGCCCCACCGCGGGGGAGGTAGTTGACACTGAAGCTTTCTTT. Residues: CASSPTAGEVVDTEAFF.

The chain is built from TRBV2 and TRBJ1-1; the D is unclear. Germline CDR1 reads SNHLY; CDR2 reads FYNNEI. The V and J ends lost 5 bases and 0 bases respectively, with 16 bases between them. The CDR3 has 16 residues. The CDR3 spells CASSSPSQTMNTEAFF. The CDR3 DNA reads as TGTGCCAGCAGTTCCCCCTCACAGACCATGAACACTGAAGCTTTCTTT. The full variable domain, its missing parts supplied by reference TRBV2 and TRBJ1-1, is EPEVTQTPSHQVTQMGQEVILRCVPISNHLYFYWYRQILGQKVEFLVSFYNNEISEKSEIFDDQFSVERPDGSNFTLKIRSTKLEDSAMYFCASSSPSQTMNTEAFFGQGTRLTVV.

This clonotype was seen a few times. The genes are TRBV7-2 and TRBJ1-4; TRBD1 matches 7 bases. The CDR3 runs to 16 residues. Germline CDR1 is SGHTA and CDR2 is FQGNSA. Unmatched junction bases numbered 8, after V lost 5 bases and J lost 2 bases. CDR3 in DNA: TGTGCCAGCAGCGTAGGGGGCGGGGGTACTAATGAAAAACTGTTTTTT. Translated, it gives CASSVGGGGTNEKLFF.

The V and J genes are TRBV5-1 and TRBJ2-3, with 8 bases matching TRBD1. The CDR3 runs 16 residues. The germline V gene has CDR1 SGHRS and CDR2 YFSETQ. Trimming removed 0 bases from V and 2 bases from J; junction bases left unmatched: 5. The CDR3 DNA sequence: TGCGCCAGCAGCTTGGTGACAGGGGTTAACACAGATACGCAGTATTTT. It translates to CASSLVTGVNTDTQYF. Full variable domain (outside the CDR3, taken from reference TRBV5-1 and TRBJ2-3): KAGVTQTPRYLIKTRGQQVTLSCSPISGHRSVSWYQQTPGQGLQFLFEYFSETQRNKGNFPGRFSGRQFSNSRSEMNVSTLELGDSALYLCASSLVTGVNTDTQYFGPGTRLTVL.

This chain links TRBV5-5 with TRBJ1-1, with TRBD1 as a possible D gene (6 bases). CDR3 length equals 17 residues. Trimming removed 2 bases from V and 0 bases from J, with 17 bases in between. Per germline, CDR1 SGHKS and CDR2 YYEKEE (reference sequence). The CDR3 DNA sequence: TGTGCCAGCAGCTTTCTTGTGCGGACAGACATGAACACTGAAGCTTTCTTT. Protein product: CASSFLVRTDMNTEAFF.

The J gene is TRBJ2-3, the V gene TRBV5-1, with D tentatively TRBD1 (5 bases). The CDR3 spans 15 residues. Deletions cut 4 bases from V and 6 bases from J, with 18 bases between. Germline CDR1 and CDR2: SGHRS and YFSETQ. CDR3 nucleotide sequence: TGCGCCAGCAGCACCACCGGTCTAGGGGCGGATACGCAGTATTTT. This sequence encodes CASSTTGLGADTQYF.

This chain links TRBV7-9 with TRBJ1-5; D ambiguous. CDR3 size: 13 residues. Deletions cut 5 bases from V and 1 base from J, with 6 bases between. Germline values: CDR1 SEHNR, CDR2 FQNEAQ (reference sequence). CDR3 protein: CASSHDSNQPQHF. The CDR3 DNA reads TGTGCCAGCAGCCACGACAGCAATCAGCCCCAGCATTTT.

V gene TRBV5-5 combines with J gene TRBJ1-5, with TRBD1 matching over 10 bases. CDR1 and CDR2 from the germline V gene are SGHKS and YYEKEE (reference sequence). The V gene end was trimmed by 3 bases and the J gene end by 6 bases; junction bases not matched to a gene: 12. The CDR3 runs 17 residues. The CDR3 is CASSSHRDRGLSQPQHF. CDR3 nucleotide sequence: TGTGCCAGCAGCTCACACCGGGACAGGGGCCTCAGTCAGCCCCAGCATTTT.

This chain joins TRBV15 and TRBJ2-2; TRBD2 matches 10 bases. The germline CDR1 and CDR2 sequences are LNHNV and YYDKDF (reference sequence). This CDR3 is 16 amino acids long. Trimming cost V 1 base and J 5 bases; bases outside gene matches: 4. CDR3 sequence reads: CATSRGAGGWTGELFF. In DNA, the CDR3 is TGTGCCACCAGCAGAGGAGCGGGGGGGTGGACCGGGGAGCTGTTTTTT.

This clonotype turned up a few times. The chain links TRBV20-1 to TRBJ2-1; 10 bases are shared with TRBD2. V shed 0 bases and J 2 bases; nucleotides not matched to a gene: 7. The CDR3 has 17 residues. Germline V gives CDR1 DFQATT, CDR2 SNEGSKA (reference sequence). CDR3 coding DNA: TGCAGTGCTAGAGAGGACAGCGGGGGGGCCCCCTACAATGAGCAGTTCTTC. Protein sequence: CSAREDSGGAPYNEQFF.